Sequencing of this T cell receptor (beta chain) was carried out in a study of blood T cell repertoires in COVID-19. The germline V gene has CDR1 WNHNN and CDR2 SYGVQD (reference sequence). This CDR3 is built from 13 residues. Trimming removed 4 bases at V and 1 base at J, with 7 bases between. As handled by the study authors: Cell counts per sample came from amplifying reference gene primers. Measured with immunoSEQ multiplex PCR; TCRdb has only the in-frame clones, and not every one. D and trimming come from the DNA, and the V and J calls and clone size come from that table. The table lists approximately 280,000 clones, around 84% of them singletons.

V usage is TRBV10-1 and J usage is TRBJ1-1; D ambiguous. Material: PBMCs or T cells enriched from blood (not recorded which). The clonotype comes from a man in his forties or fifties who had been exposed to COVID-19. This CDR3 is CASSADTNTEAFF. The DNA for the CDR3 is TGCGCCAGCAGTGCCGACACGAACACTGAAGCTTTCTTT.